Shown below are 3 T cell receptor beta chains from a single sample sequenced in a study of blood T cells in healthy people across ages. For the second PCR, which ran for about 7 to 11 cycles, a sample-barcoded 5' primer and a J-beta primer mix were used. TCRdb fed the 5' RACE reads into MiXCR, producing one record per CDR3 protein. The sample has 700,000 to 900,000 distinct CDR3 sequences, about 55% seen once. The sample comprised blood. The receptors derive from an elderly man in good health.

The chain joins TRBV7-3 to TRBJ2-5; no reliable D call. CDR3 length: 14 amino acids. Germline V lookup: CDR1 SGHTA, CDR2 FQGTGA. Deletions cut 0 bases from V and 3 bases from J, with 8 bases between. CDR3 residues: CASSLTPWEETQYF. The CDR3 DNA is TGTGCCAGCAGCTTAACCCCCTGGGAAGAGACCCAGTACTTC.

This clonotype was counted a few times. V and J are TRBV9 and TRBJ2-3; D call uncertain. Germline V gene data show CDR1 as SGDLS and CDR2 as YYNGEE. V was trimmed by 4 bases and J by 2 bases, leaving 11 bases between them. The CDR3 extends over 14 amino acids. This CDR3 is CASSPPLNTDTQYF. CDR3 sequence (DNA): TGTGCCAGCAGCCCACCCCTTAACACAGATACGCAGTATTTT.

V usage is TRBV24-1 and J usage is TRBJ2-4; possibly TRBD2 for D (6 bases). The closer fit of TRBJ2-7 to the DNA end suggests the J call may be wrong. In germline, CDR1 is KGHDR, CDR2 SFDVKD. This CDR3 has 12 amino acids. For the CDR3, the DNA is TGTGCCACCTCCGGGAGTGGCGACGAGCAGTACTTC. Translated: CATSGSGDEQYF.